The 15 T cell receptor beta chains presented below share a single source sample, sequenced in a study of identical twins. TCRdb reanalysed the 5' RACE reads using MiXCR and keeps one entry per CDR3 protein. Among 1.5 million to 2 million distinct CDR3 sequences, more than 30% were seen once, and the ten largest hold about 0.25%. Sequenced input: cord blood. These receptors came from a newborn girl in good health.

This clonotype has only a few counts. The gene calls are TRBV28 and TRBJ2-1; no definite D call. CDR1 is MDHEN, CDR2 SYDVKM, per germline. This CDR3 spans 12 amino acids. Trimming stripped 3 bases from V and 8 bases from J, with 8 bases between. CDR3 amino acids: CASSFLGYEQFF. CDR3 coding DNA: TGTGCCAGCAGTTTCTTGGGTTATGAGCAGTTCTTC. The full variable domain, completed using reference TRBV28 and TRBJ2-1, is DVKVTQSSRYLVKRTGEKVFLECVQDMDHENMFWYRQDPGLGLRLIYFSYDVKMKEKGDIPEGYSVSREKKERFSLILESASTNQTSMYLCASSFLGYEQFFGPGTRLTVL.

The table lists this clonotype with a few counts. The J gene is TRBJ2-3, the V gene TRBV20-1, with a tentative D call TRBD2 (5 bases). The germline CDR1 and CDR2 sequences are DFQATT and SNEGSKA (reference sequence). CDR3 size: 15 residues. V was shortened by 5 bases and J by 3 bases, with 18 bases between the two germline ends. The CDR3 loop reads CSAPLRASPTDTQYF. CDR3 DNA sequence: TGCAGTGCTCCCCTTCGGGCTAGCCCGACAGATACGCAGTATTTT.

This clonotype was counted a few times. CDR3: CASSPTGTRGYEQYF. The CDR3 nucleotides read TGTGCCAGCAGCCCAACAGGGACGAGGGGCTACGAGCAGTACTTC. The chain couples TRBV2 to TRBJ2-7; TRBD1 might be the D (6 bases). The germline CDR1 and CDR2 sequences are SNHLY and FYNNEI. The CDR3 has 15 residues. V was trimmed by 6 bases and J by 3 bases, leaving 18 bases between them.

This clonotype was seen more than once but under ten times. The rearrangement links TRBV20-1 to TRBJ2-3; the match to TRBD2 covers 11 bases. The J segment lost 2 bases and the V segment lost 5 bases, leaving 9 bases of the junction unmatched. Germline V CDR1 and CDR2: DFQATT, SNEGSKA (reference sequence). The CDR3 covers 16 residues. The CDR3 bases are TGCAGTGCTGCGACTAGCGGGGCTACATCCACAGATACGCAGTATTTT. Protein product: CSAATSGATSTDTQYF.

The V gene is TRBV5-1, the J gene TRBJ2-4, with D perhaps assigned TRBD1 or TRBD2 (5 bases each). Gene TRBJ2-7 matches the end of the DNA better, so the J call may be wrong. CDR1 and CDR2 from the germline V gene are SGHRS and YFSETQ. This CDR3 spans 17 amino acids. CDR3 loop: CASSLGGPGRLSYEQYF. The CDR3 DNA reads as TGCGCCAGCAGCTTGGGAGGTCCGGGACGTCTCTCCTACGAGCAGTACTTC.

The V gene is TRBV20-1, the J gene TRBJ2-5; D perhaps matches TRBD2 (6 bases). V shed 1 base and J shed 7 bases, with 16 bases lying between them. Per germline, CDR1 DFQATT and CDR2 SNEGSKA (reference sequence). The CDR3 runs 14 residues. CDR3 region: CSARVSGLPGTQYF. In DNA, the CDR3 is TGCAGTGCTAGAGTAAGCGGGCTTCCAGGGACCCAGTACTTC.

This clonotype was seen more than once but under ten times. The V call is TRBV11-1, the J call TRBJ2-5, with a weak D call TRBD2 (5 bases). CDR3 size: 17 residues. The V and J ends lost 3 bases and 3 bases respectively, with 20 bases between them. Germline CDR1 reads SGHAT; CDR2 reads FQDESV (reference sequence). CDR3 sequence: CASSFGYAEVSKETQYF. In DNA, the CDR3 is TGTGCCAGCAGCTTCGGATACGCGGAGGTCTCTAAAGAGACCCAGTACTTC.

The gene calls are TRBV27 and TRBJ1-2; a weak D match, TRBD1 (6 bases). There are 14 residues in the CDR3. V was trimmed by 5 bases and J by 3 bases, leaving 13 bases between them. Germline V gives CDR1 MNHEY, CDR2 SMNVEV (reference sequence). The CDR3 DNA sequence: TGTGCCAGCAGTGCCCTGGGGGCCCACTATGGCTACACCTTC. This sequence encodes CASSALGAHYGYTF.

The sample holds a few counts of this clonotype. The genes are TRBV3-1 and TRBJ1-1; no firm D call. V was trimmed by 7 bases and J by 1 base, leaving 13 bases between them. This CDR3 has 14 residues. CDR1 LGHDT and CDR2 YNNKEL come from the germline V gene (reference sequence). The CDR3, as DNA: TGTGCCAGCACCCTGCGGACGGCGAACACTGAAGCTTTCTTT. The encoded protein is CASTLRTANTEAFF. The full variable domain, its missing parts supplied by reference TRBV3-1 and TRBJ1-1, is DTAVSQTPKYLVTQMGNDKSIKCEQNLGHDTMYWYKQDSKKFLKIMFSYNNKELIINETVPNRFSPKSPDKAHLNLHINSLELGDSAVYFCASTLRTANTEAFFGQGTRLTVV.

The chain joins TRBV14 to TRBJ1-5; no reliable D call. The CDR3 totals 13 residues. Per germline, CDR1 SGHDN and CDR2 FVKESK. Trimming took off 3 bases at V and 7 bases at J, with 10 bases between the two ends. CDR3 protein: CASSHSPGQPQHF. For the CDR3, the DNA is TGTGCCAGCAGCCATTCCCCGGGACAGCCCCAGCATTTT.

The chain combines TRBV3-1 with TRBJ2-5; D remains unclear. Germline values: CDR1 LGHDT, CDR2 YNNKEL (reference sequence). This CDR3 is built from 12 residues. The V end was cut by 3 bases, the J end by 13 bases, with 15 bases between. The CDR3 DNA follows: TGTGCCAGCAGCCACCTGATGGAACCCCGGTACTTC. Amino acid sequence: CASSHLMEPRYF.

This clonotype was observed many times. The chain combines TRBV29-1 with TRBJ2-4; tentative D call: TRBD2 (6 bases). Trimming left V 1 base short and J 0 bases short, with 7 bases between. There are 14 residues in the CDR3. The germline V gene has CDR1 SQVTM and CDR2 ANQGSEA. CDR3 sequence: CSVEGGEAKNIQYF. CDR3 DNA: TGCAGCGTTGAAGGGGGGGAAGCCAAAAACATTCAGTACTTC. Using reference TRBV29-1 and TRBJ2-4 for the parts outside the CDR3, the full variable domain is SAVISQKPSRDICQRGTSLTIQCQVDSQVTMMFWYRQQPGQSLTLIATANQGSEATYESGFVIDKFPISRPNLTFSTLTVSNMSPEDSSIYLCSVEGGEAKNIQYFGAGTRLSVL.

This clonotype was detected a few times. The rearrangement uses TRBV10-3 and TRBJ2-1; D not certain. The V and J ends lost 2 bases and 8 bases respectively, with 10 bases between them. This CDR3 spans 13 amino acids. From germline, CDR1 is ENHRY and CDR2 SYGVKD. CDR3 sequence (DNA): TGTGCCATCAGTGAGAGAGAGGTGGATGAGCAGTTCTTC. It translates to CAISEREVDEQFF.

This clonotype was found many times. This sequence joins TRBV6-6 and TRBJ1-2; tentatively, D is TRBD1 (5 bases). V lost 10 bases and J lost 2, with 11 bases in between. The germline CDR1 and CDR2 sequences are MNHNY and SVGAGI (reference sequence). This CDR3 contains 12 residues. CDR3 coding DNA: TGTGCCACTCTGGGGGGGAACTATGGCTACACCTTC. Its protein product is CATLGGNYGYTF.

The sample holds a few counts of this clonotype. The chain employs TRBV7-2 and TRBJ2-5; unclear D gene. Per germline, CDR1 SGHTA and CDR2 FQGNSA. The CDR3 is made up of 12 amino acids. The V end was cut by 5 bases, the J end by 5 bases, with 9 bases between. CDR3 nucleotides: TGTGCCAGCAGCCATGGGTTGGAGACCCAGTACTTC. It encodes CASSHGLETQYF.